This T cell receptor beta chain comes out of a study of blood T cell repertoires in COVID-19. The method was immunoSEQ multiplex PCR; TCRdb's version includes in-frame clones alone and lacks a portion of them. The sample shows approximately 94,000 clones, 88% of them seen only once. Trimming removed 3 bases from V and 4 bases from J, with 21 bases in between. Germline V lookup: CDR1 ENHRY, CDR2 SYGVKD. CDR3 length: 17 amino acids. The chain couples TRBV10-3 to TRBJ1-2; tentative D call: TRBD1 (5 bases). The specimen was peripheral blood. This receptor was taken from a woman of 80 years or more with active COVID-19. In DNA, the CDR3 is TGTGCCATCAGTGAAAACAATAATTGGGGGAGGAGCTATGGCTACACCTTC. Translated: CAISENNNWGRSYGYTF.